This T cell receptor (beta chain) was identified during a study of regulatory T cells in long-lasting Graves disease. Study results and limitations: In persistent patients, shared public clonotypes (around 2,500) outnumbered those in new patients (around 1,000).

Regarding time point: newly diagnosed GD, antithyroid drugs for less than 3 months. Scientists built the TCR library using RNA that was extracted from PBMCs. Approximately 8.3 milliliters of peripheral blood went into EDTA tubes. In the case of this clonotype: The antigen is unknown.

The authors built TCR beta libraries using iRepertoire HTBI primers and Arm-PCR of CDR3 regions. Using its own MiXCR run on the multiplex PCR reads, TCRdb lists one record per CDR3 protein. This sample has some 500,000 distinct CDR3 sequences; approximately 12% occur once, and the top ten carry roughly a tenth. Germline CDR1 is SGHNT and CDR2 is YYREEE (reference sequence). V shed 2 bases, J shed 0 bases, and the junction held 6 bases outside the gene matches. CDR3 length equals 17 residues. These data were also reused for a study on T cells in Graves' hyperthyroidism and ophthalmopathy.

The sequenced sample was peripheral blood mononuclear cells (PBMCs), obtained at new diagnosis, from a patient treated with antithyroid drugs. This receptor was identified in a man aged 30 to 45 with Graves disease. The chain combines TRBV5-4 with TRBJ2-2; 8 bases fit TRBD1. The CDR3 is CASSLPGGATNTGELFF. For the CDR3, the DNA is TGTGCCAGCAGCTTACCAGGGGGCGCGACGAACACCGGGGAGCTGTTTTTT.